These 32 T cell receptor beta chains came from one sample sequenced in a study of blood T cells in healthy people across ages. A sample-barcoded 5' primer and a J-beta primer mix were used in a second PCR of roughly 6 to 11 cycles. In TCRdb, the 5' RACE reads were re-called with MiXCR into one record per CDR3 protein. The data contain 1,800,000 or so distinct CDR3 sequences, about two fifths of them singletons. Material: blood. The receptor source for this set is a human donor in good health.

This clonotype was counted only a few times. The rearrangement uses TRBV5-1 and TRBJ1-2; TRBD1 matches 8 bases. Trimming at V came to 4 bases and at J to 4 bases, leaving 18 bases not matched to a gene. The CDR3 totals 18 residues. Germline loops: CDR1 SGHRS, CDR2 YFSETQ. The CDR3 DNA reads as TGCGCCAGCAGCCCGACAGGGGTTTCGGGGCTCGGATCCTATGGCTACACCTTC. Residues: CASSPTGVSGLGSYGYTF.

The table lists this clonotype with many counts. The chain combines TRBV9 with TRBJ1-2; the match to TRBD1 covers 8 bases. V dropped 4 bases and J dropped 2; count of bases not matched to a gene: 4. CDR3 size: 14 residues. The germline gives CDR1 SGDLS, CDR2 YYNGEE. Here the CDR3 DNA reads TGTGCCAGCAGCCCTCAGGGGGCAAACTATGGCTACACCTTC. As protein: CASSPQGANYGYTF.

This clonotype has a count of ten or more. The chain carries TRBV29-1 and TRBJ1-1; 8 bases fit TRBD1. The CDR3 is 12 residues long. CDR1 is SQVTM, CDR2 ANQGSEA, per germline. V dropped 6 bases and J dropped 1; count of bases not matched to a gene: 1. The CDR3 coding sequence is TGCAGCGTGGGGACAGGGAACACTGAAGCTTTCTTT. Amino acids: CSVGTGNTEAFF.

There are a few counts of this clonotype. J is TRBJ1-2 and V is TRBV4-1; D uncertain. The CDR3 loop spans 14 amino acids. Trimming shortened V by 1 base and J by 3 bases, and 9 bases separated the two germline ends. CDR1 is MGHRA, CDR2 YSYEKL, per germline. CDR3 loop: CASSQAEDYYGYTF. The CDR3 nucleotides read TGCGCCAGCAGCCAAGCGGAAGACTACTATGGCTACACCTTC.

This sequence joins TRBV2 and TRBJ2-3; D is possibly TRBD1 or TRBD2 (5 bases each). Per germline, CDR1 SNHLY and CDR2 FYNNEI. The germline V and J ends were trimmed by 11 bases and 3 bases, with 15 bases remaining between them. This CDR3 has 13 amino acids. For the CDR3, the DNA is TGTGCCGCCTCAGGAGGACATACAGATACGCAGTATTTT. This codes for CAASGGHTDTQYF.

The V call is TRBV20-1, the J call TRBJ1-1, with 10 bases matching TRBD1. V was clipped by 7 bases and J by 7 bases; unmatched bases: 9. Germline V gene data show CDR1 as DFQATT and CDR2 as SNEGSKA (reference sequence). The CDR3 is made up of 13 amino acids. This chain's CDR3 is CSGSGTGVGEAFF. DNA of the CDR3: TGCAGTGGATCCGGGACAGGGGTGGGTGAAGCTTTCTTT.

V is TRBV7-8 and J is TRBJ2-3; tentative D call: TRBD2 (6 bases). The CDR3 has 15 amino acids. Germline V gene data show CDR1 as SGHVS and CDR2 as FQNEAQ. The V end was cut by 5 bases, the J end by 3 bases, with 15 bases between. CDR3 region: CASSLERVVTDTQYF. The CDR3 region has the DNA TGTGCCAGCAGCCTGGAGCGGGTGGTGACAGATACGCAGTATTTT. The entire variable domain, with the rest obtained from reference TRBV7-8 and TRBJ2-3, is as follows: GAGVSQSPRYKVAKRGQDVALRCDPISGHVSLFWYQQALGQGPEFLTYFQNEAQLDKSGLPSDRFFAERPEGSVSTLKIQRTQQEDSAVYLCASSLERVVTDTQYFGPGTRLTVL.

Only a few counts were recorded for this clonotype. V usage is TRBV7-2 and J usage is TRBJ2-3; 8 bases map to TRBD2. V was pared by 3 bases and J by 7 bases, with 6 bases of the junction left unmatched. The CDR3 length is 14 residues. Germline-derived CDR1 and CDR2 are SGHTA and FQGNSA. CDR3 coding DNA: TGTGCCAGCAGCTTCGGGGGGGCTTCTAATACGCAGTATTTT. This codes for CASSFGGASNTQYF.

This clonotype was seen only a few times. This rearrangement joins TRBV6-1 to TRBJ2-3; 8 nucleotides align to TRBD2. Per germline, CDR1 MNHNS and CDR2 SASEGT. The CDR3 runs 16 residues. V trimming: 3 bases; J trimming: 2 bases; junction bases outside the gene matches: 7. Here the CDR3 reads CASSEMKRGLTDTQYF. The CDR3, as DNA: TGTGCCAGCAGTGAGATGAAGCGGGGGCTCACAGATACGCAGTATTTT.

V and J are TRBV20-1 and TRBJ1-6; D is perhaps TRBD1 (6 bases). The CDR3 totals 15 residues. V was pared by 6 bases and J by 10 bases, with 22 bases between. Per germline, CDR1 DFQATT and CDR2 SNEGSKA (reference sequence). In DNA, the CDR3 is TGCAGTGCAAGGAACAGGGTCGGCCGGGAATCACCCCTCCACTTT. It specifies CSARNRVGRESPLHF.

The chain links TRBV7-9 to TRBJ2-1, with TRBD2 matching over 9 bases. The V and J ends lost 5 bases and 12 bases, in that order; junction bases with no gene match: 20. The germline V gene encodes CDR1 SEHNR and CDR2 FQNEAQ (reference sequence). The CDR3 loop spans 17 amino acids. This chain's CDR3 is CASSRVKGGGVTLVQFF. CDR3 sequence (DNA): TGTGCCAGCAGCCGGGTGAAAGGCGGGGGGGTCACACTCGTGCAGTTCTTC.

The chain links TRBV20-1 to TRBJ2-7, with 14 bases that match TRBD2. There are 17 residues in the CDR3. V shed 6 bases, J shed 0 bases, and the junction held 10 bases outside the gene matches. Germline V CDR1 and CDR2: DFQATT, SNEGSKA (reference sequence). CDR3 amino acids: CSALGTSGGGTSYEQYF. CDR3 coding DNA: TGCAGTGCATTAGGGACTAGCGGGGGAGGAACCTCCTACGAGCAGTACTTC.

This clonotype came up a few times. The genes are TRBV7-9 and TRBJ2-7; D possibly uses TRBD1 or TRBD2 (6 bases each). Trimming shortened V by 7 bases and J by 4 bases, and 20 bases separated the two germline ends. The germline gives CDR1 SEHNR, CDR2 FQNEAQ (reference sequence). This CDR3 contains 15 residues. DNA for the CDR3: TGTGCCAGCACCTCAACTAGGGGGGAATTATACGAGCAGTACTTC. It translates to CASTSTRGELYEQYF.

The chain employs TRBV28 and TRBJ2-6; possible D gene TRBD2, 5 bases. This CDR3 spans 15 amino acids. Trimming pared 8 bases from V and 0 bases from J, leaving 11 bases between. Germline-derived CDR1 and CDR2 are MDHEN and SYDVKM. CDR3 bases: TGTGCCAGCTATCGGGGTCACTCTGGGGCCAACGTCCTGACTTTC. It encodes CASYRGHSGANVLTF.

The rearrangement uses TRBV3-1 and TRBJ1-2; TRBD1 might be the D (5 bases). Germline V gene lookup returns CDR1 LGHDT and CDR2 YNNKEL (reference sequence). Between the trimmed V and J ends, which lost 1 base and 7 bases, there was a span of 16 bases. The length of the CDR3 is 15 residues. The CDR3: CASSQGTGELSGYTF. The CDR3 DNA reads TGTGCCAGCAGCCAAGGTACGGGGGAACTCTCTGGCTACACCTTC.

The chain links TRBV4-3 to TRBJ2-7, with 9 bases fitting TRBD1. The CDR3 runs 17 residues. The junction had 9 bases not matched to a gene; V was cut back by 1 base and J by 2 bases. Germline CDR1 LGHNA, CDR2 YSLEER. The CDR3 reads CASSQGFIGDRAYEQYF. The CDR3 nucleotides are TGCGCCAGCAGCCAAGGTTTTATAGGGGACAGGGCCTACGAGCAGTACTTC.

This clonotype was observed a few times. V is TRBV29-1 and J is TRBJ1-1; D gene uncertain. From germline, CDR1 is SQVTM and CDR2 ANQGSEA. The CDR3 covers 13 residues. V was clipped by 5 bases and J by 0 bases, with 10 bases between them. In DNA form, the CDR3 reads TGCAGCGTTCTAGGGATCCTGAACACTGAAGCTTTCTTT. This translates into CSVLGILNTEAFF.

The chain is built from TRBV27 and TRBJ1-2, with TRBD1 as a possible D gene (5 bases). V lost 2 bases, J lost 4 bases, and 17 bases lay in between. CDR3 size: 16 residues. Germline CDR1 reads MNHEY; CDR2 reads SMNVEV (reference sequence). The CDR3 loop reads CASSLGGGSGSYGYTF. CDR3 DNA: TGTGCCAGCAGTTTAGGGGGAGGGTCTGGAAGCTATGGCTACACCTTC.

This clonotype was observed a handful of times. This CDR3 is CASSQDSRAANEQFF. CDR3 in DNA: TGCGCCAGCAGCCAAGATTCTAGGGCTGCAAATGAGCAGTTCTTC. The chain uses TRBV4-3 and TRBJ2-1; the D is unclear. Trimming took off 0 bases at V and 7 bases at J, with 13 bases between the two ends. The CDR3 is 15 residues long. Germline values: CDR1 LGHNA, CDR2 YSLEER.

Only a few counts were recorded for this clonotype. Possible read error: a much larger clone is one base away. The chain joins TRBV20-1 to TRBJ2-1; D gene ambiguous. The CDR3 is made up of 11 amino acids. Germline CDR1 and CDR2: DFQATT and SNEGSKA (reference sequence). CDR3 nucleotide sequence: TGCAGTGCTAGAGCCCAAGATGAGCGGTTCTTC. It specifies CSARAQDERFF.

This chain connects TRBV9 to TRBJ2-7; 7 bases are a match to TRBD2. The CDR3 sequence is 11 residues long. Germline loops: CDR1 SGDLS, CDR2 YYNGEE. V was pared by 4 bases and J by 12 bases, with 7 bases of the junction left unmatched. DNA of the CDR3: TGTGCCAGCAGCCCCCGGCCTAGCGGGTACTTC. This gives the protein CASSPRPSGYF.

The J gene is TRBJ1-2, the V gene TRBV16; no firm D call. V dropped 3 bases and J dropped 3 bases, with 14 bases sitting between them. This CDR3 spans 15 amino acids. CDR1 KGHSY and CDR2 FQNENV come from the germline V gene. The CDR3 DNA reads as TGTGCCAGCAGCCAGTCCCGTCGGGTGGACTATGGCTACACCTTC. Protein product: CASSQSRRVDYGYTF. The full variable domain, with the rest looked up from reference TRBV16 and TRBJ1-2, is GEEVAQTPKHLVRGEGQKAKLYCAPIKGHSYVFWYQQVLKNEFKFLISFQNENVFDETGMPKERFSAKCLPNSPCSLEIQATKLEDSAVYFCASSQSRRVDYGYTFGSGTRLTVV.

Only a few counts were recorded for this clonotype. J is TRBJ2-1 and V is TRBV4-2; D not certain. Trimming removed 2 bases at V and 7 bases at J, with 6 bases between. CDR1 is LGHNA and CDR2 is YNFKEQ in the germline V gene. The CDR3 spans 12 residues. This chain's CDR3 is CASSQPHNEQFF. In DNA form, the CDR3 reads TGTGCCAGCAGCCAACCTCATAATGAGCAGTTCTTC.

This chain connects TRBV7-2 to TRBJ2-5; the D gene is possibly TRBD1 (6 bases). The J call could be wrong; TRBJ2-7 is a better fit for the DNA end. CDR3 length: 15 amino acids. Germline loops: CDR1 SGHTA, CDR2 FQGNSA. CDR3 loop: CASSSQGREIHEQYF. In DNA form, the CDR3 reads TGTGCCAGCAGCAGCCAGGGGAGAGAGATCCACGAGCAGTACTTC.

J is TRBJ2-1 and V is TRBV11-3; TRBD2 matches 8 bases. CDR1 is SGHNT, CDR2 YENEEA, per germline. This CDR3 spans 13 amino acids. The J segment lost 8 bases and the V segment lost 8 bases, leaving 8 bases of the junction unmatched. CDR3 sequence reads: CASGTRVKDEQFF. CDR3 bases: TGTGCCAGCGGGACTAGGGTCAAGGATGAGCAGTTCTTC.

V gene TRBV6-5 combines with J gene TRBJ2-1; TRBD1 aligns across 12 bases. From germline, CDR1 is MNHEY and CDR2 SVGAGI. V lost 1 base to trimming and J lost 7 bases; unmatched junction nucleotides: 2. The CDR3 is 15 residues long. This CDR3 reads CASSYWDRGRNEQFF. In DNA form, the CDR3 reads TGTGCCAGCAGTTACTGGGACAGGGGGCGAAATGAGCAGTTCTTC.

This chain connects TRBV2 to TRBJ2-5; 7 nucleotides match TRBD2. CDR1 and CDR2 (germline): SNHLY, FYNNEI. The CDR3 is made up of 14 amino acids. Germline trimming cut 2 bases from V and 5 bases from J; bases unmatched to any gene: 5. The CDR3 sequence is CASSENAGVETQYF. CDR3 in DNA: TGTGCCAGCAGTGAAAATGCGGGGGTCGAGACCCAGTACTTC.

This chain links TRBV7-2 with TRBJ1-2; a possible D gene is TRBD1 (6 bases). CDR1 SGHTA and CDR2 FQGNSA come from the germline V gene. CDR3 length equals 18 residues. Trimming removed 1 base from V and 4 bases from J, with 22 bases in between. The CDR3 here is CASSLVRPLGHRVYGYTF. DNA of the CDR3: TGTGCCAGCAGCTTAGTAAGGCCCCTCGGACACAGGGTCTATGGCTACACCTTC.

The V call is TRBV5-8, the J call TRBJ1-5; TRBD1 matches at 8 bases. Germline trimming cut 7 bases from V and 7 bases from J; bases unmatched to any gene: 7. The CDR3 consists of 13 residues. Per germline, CDR1 SGHTS and CDR2 YDEGEE. CDR3 sequence (DNA): TGTGCCAGCGGCAGGGGGCCTACGCAGCCCCAGCATTTT. Amino acids: CASGRGPTQPQHF. The variable domain in full, with the rest retrieved from reference TRBV5-8 and TRBJ1-5, is EAGVTQSPTHLIKTRGQQATLRCSPISGHTSVYWYQQALGLGLQFLLWYDEGEERNRGNFPPRFSGRQFPNYSSELNVNALELEDSALYLCASGRGPTQPQHFGDGTRLSIL.

V gene TRBV27 combines with J gene TRBJ2-7; 7 nucleotides agree with TRBD1. CDR1 and CDR2 from the germline V gene are MNHEY and SMNVEV (reference sequence). This CDR3 spans 14 amino acids. V dropped 4 bases and J dropped 3; count of bases not matched to a gene: 6. The CDR3 loop is CASSSRGIYYEQYF. CDR3 in DNA: TGTGCCAGCAGTTCCAGGGGGATCTACTACGAGCAGTACTTC.

In DNA form, the CDR3 reads TGTGCCAGCAGCCTTGGACAGCGTCGGGGCTACACCTTC. Translating it yields CASSLGQRRGYTF. This chain joins TRBV7-2 and TRBJ1-2, with D perhaps matching TRBD1 (6 bases). The germline gives CDR1 SGHTA, CDR2 FQGNSA. The V end was cut by 5 bases, the J end by 8 bases, with 15 bases between. The CDR3 length is 13 residues.

In its sample, this clonotype was seen a few times. V and J are TRBV27 and TRBJ2-7, with D perhaps matching TRBD2 (5 bases). Germline V gene lookup returns CDR1 MNHEY and CDR2 SMNVEV (reference sequence). The CDR3 loop spans 12 amino acids. V was trimmed by 10 bases and J by 3 bases, leaving 13 bases between them. The CDR3 sequence is CATGLAHYEQYF. In DNA form, the CDR3 reads TGTGCCACCGGACTTGCCCACTACGAGCAGTACTTC.